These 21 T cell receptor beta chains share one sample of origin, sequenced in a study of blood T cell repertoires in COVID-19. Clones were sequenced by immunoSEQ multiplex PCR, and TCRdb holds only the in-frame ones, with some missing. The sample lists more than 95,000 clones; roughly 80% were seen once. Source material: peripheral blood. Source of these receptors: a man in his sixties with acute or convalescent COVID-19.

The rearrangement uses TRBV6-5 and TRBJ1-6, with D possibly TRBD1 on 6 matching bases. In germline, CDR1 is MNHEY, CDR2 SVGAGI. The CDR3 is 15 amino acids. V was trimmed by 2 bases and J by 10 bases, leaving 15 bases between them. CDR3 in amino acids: CASSYTDRFDSPLHF. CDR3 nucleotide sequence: TGTGCCAGCAGTTACACCGACAGGTTCGACTCACCCCTCCACTTT.

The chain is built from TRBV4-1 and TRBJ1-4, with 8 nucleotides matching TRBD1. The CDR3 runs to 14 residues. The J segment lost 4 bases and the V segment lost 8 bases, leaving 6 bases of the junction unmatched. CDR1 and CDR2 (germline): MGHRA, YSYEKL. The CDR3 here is CASFGTGFNEKLFF. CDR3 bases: TGCGCCAGCTTCGGGACAGGCTTTAATGAAAAACTGTTTTTT.

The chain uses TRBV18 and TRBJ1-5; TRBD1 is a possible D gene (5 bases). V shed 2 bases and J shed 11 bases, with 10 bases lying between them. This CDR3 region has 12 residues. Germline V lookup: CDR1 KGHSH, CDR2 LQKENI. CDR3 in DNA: TGTGCCAGCTCACCAGGGGGGTTGGCCCAGCATTTT. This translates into CASSPGGLAQHF.

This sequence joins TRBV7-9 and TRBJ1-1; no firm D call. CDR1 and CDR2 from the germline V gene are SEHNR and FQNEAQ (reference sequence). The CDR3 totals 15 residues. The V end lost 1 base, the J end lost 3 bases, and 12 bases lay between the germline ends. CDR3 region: CASSLVAGAHTEAFF. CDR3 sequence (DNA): TGTGCCAGCAGCTTAGTCGCGGGAGCCCACACTGAAGCTTTCTTT.

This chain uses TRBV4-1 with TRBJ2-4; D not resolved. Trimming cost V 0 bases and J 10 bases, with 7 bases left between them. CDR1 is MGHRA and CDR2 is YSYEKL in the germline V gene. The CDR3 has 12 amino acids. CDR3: CASSQDRVIQYF. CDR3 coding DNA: TGCGCCAGCAGCCAAGATCGGGTTATTCAGTACTTC.

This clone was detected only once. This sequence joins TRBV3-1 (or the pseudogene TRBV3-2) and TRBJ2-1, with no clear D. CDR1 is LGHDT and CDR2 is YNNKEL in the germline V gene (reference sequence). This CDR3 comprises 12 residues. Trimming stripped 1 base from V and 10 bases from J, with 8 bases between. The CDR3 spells CASSQGAREQFF. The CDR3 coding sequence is TGTGCCAGCAGCCAAGGCGCGAGGGAGCAGTTCTTC.

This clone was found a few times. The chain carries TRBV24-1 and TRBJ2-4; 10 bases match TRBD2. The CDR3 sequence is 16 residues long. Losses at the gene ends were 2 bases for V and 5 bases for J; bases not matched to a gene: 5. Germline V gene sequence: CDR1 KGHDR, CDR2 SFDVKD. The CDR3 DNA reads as TGTGCCACCAGTGATTCCCTAGCGGGAGACGAAAACATTCAGTACTTC. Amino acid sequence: CATSDSLAGDENIQYF.

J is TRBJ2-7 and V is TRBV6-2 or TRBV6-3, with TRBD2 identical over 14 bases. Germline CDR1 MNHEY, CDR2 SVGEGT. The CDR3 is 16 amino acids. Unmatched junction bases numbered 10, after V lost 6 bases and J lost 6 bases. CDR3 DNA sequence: TGTGCCAGCAGCTGGGGACTAGCGGGAGTCCGGGGCGAGCAGTACTTC. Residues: CASSWGLAGVRGEQYF.

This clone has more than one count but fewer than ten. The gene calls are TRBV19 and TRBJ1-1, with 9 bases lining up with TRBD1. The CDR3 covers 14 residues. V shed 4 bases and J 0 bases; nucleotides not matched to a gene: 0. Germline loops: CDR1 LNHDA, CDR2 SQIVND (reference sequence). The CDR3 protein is CASSRTGVNTEAFF. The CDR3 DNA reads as TGTGCCAGTAGTAGGACAGGGGTGAACACTGAAGCTTTCTTT.

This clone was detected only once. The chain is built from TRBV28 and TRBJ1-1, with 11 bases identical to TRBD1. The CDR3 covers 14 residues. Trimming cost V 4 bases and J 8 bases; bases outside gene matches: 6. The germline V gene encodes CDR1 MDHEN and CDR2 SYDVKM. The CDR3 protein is CASSSGQGASEAFF. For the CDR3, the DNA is TGTGCCAGCAGTTCCGGACAGGGGGCATCAGAAGCTTTCTTT.

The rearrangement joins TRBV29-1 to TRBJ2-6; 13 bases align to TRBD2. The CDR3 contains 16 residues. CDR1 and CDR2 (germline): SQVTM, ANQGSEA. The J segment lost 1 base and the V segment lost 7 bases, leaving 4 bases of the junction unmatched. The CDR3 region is CSARLAGGSGANVLTF. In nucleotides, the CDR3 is TGCAGCGCCAGACTAGCGGGAGGTTCTGGGGCCAACGTCCTGACTTTC.

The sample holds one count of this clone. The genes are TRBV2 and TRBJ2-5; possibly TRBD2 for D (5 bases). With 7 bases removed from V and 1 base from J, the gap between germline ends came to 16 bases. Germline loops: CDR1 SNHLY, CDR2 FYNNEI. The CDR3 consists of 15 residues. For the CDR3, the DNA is TGTGCCAGCACTCTAAACGTAGGGAGCCAAGAGACCCAGTACTTC. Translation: CASTLNVGSQETQYF.

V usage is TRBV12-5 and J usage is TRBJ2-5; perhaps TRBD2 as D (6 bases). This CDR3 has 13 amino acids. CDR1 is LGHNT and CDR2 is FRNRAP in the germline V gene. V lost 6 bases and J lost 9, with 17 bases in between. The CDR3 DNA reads TGTGCTAGTGGATTCGACGCCAGGAGGGCCCAGTACTTC. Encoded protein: CASGFDARRAQYF.

This CDR3 is CASSLRAGSGNTIYF. The DNA of the CDR3 is TGTGCCAGCAGCCTTCGCGCGGGCTCTGGAAACACCATATATTTT. The chain has TRBV9 and TRBJ1-3, with unresolved D. CDR3 size: 15 residues. Germline V gene data show CDR1 as SGDLS and CDR2 as YYNGEE. Trimming shortened V by 4 bases and J by 0 bases, and 11 bases separated the two germline ends.

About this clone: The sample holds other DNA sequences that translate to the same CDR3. Here the CDR3 reads CASSLGGDQPQHF. DNA for the CDR3: TGTGCCAGCAGTTTAGGGGGCGATCAGCCCCAGCATTTT. The chain has TRBV12-3 or TRBV12-4 and TRBJ1-5, with D maybe TRBD1 (5 bases). V was trimmed by 1 base and J by 5 bases, leaving 6 bases between them. The CDR3 extends over 13 amino acids.

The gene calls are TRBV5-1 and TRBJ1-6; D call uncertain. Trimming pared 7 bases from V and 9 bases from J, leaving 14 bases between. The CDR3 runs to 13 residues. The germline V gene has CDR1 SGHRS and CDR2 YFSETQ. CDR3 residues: CASGYITGSPLHF. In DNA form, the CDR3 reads TGCGCCAGCGGCTACATCACGGGTTCACCCCTCCACTTT.

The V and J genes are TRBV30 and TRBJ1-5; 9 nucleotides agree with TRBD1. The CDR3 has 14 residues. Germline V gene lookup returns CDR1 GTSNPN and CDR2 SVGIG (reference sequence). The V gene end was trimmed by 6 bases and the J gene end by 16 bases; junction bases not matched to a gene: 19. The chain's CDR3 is CACQSGQGWSAQHF. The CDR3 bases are TGTGCCTGTCAGTCGGGACAGGGCTGGAGCGCGCAACATTTT.

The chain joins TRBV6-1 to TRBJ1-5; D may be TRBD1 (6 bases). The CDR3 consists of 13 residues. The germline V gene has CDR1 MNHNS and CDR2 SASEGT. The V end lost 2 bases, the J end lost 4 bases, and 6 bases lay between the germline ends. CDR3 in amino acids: CASSEQGNQPQHF. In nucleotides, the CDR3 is TGTGCCAGCAGTGAACAGGGGAATCAGCCCCAGCATTTT.

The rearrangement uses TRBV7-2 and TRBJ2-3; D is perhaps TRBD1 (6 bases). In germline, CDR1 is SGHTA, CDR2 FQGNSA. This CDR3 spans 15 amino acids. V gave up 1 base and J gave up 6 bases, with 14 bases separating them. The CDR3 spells CASSLEGVTLDTQYF. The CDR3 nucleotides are TGTGCCAGCAGCTTAGAGGGGGTGACCTTGGATACGCAGTATTTT.

The CDR3, as DNA: TGTGCCAGCAGCTTAGAGGGTGTCGGGAGATACGAGCAGTACTTC. It translates to CASSLEGVGRYEQYF. This sequence joins TRBV7-2 and TRBJ2-7, with D possibly TRBD2 on 6 matching bases. The CDR3 consists of 15 residues. Deletions cut 1 base from V and 4 bases from J, with 14 bases between. From germline, CDR1 is SGHTA and CDR2 FQGNSA. The entire variable domain, with the rest obtained from reference TRBV7-2 and TRBJ2-7, is as follows: GAGVSQSPSNKVTEKGKDVELRCDPISGHTALYWYRQSLGQGLEFLIYFQGNSAPDKSGLPSDRFSAERTGGSVSTLTIQRTQQEDSAVYLCASSLEGVGRYEQYFGPGTRLTVT.

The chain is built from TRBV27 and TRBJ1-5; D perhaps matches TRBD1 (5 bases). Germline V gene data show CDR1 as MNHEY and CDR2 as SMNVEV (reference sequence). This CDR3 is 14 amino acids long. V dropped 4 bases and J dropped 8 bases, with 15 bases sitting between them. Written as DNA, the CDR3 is TGTGCCAGCAGTTCCCCGGGGGGAGGGAAGCCCCAGCATTTT. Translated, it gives CASSSPGGGKPQHF.